The 10 T cell receptor beta chains below come from one sample, sequenced in a study of blood T cell repertoires in COVID-19. The data were produced by immunoSEQ multiplex PCR, yet TCRdb's version contains in-frame clones alone and is incomplete. The top ten hold approximately 2.8% of the sample, which has about 230,000 clones, about 90% seen once. Material for sequencing was PBMCs or T cells enriched from blood (not recorded which). Receptor source: a woman aged 45-60 years in a cohort exposed to, infected with or recovered from COVID-19 (not recorded which).

The CDR3 DNA reads as TGTGCCAGTAGTGAGCACAGGGGATTCTCTGGAAACACCATATATTTT. It yields the protein CASSEHRGFSGNTIYF. This chain connects TRBV19 to TRBJ1-3; 7 nucleotides align to TRBD1. Germline CDR1 reads LNHDA; CDR2 reads SQIVND (reference sequence). J was trimmed by 0 bases and V by 5 bases; bases with no gene match: 7. CDR3 length equals 16 residues.

This chain uses TRBV7-2 with TRBJ2-4, with D perhaps matching TRBD2 (6 bases). From germline, CDR1 is SGHTA and CDR2 FQGNSA. This CDR3 is built from 15 residues. V lost 0 bases, J lost 3 bases, and 9 bases lay in between. CDR3 bases: TGTGCCAGCAGCTTAGCGGGGGGACTCAAAAACATTCAGTACTTC. Translation gives CASSLAGGLKNIQYF.

This chain joins TRBV18 and TRBJ2-3; D not resolved. The germline gives CDR1 KGHSH, CDR2 LQKENI. The ends were cut back, 8 bases at V and 1 base at J, with 7 bases in the middle. The CDR3 extends over 12 amino acids. CDR3 in amino acids: CASETGTDTQYF. Here the CDR3 DNA reads TGTGCCAGCGAAACAGGCACAGATACGCAGTATTTT.

DNA of the CDR3: TGTGCCAGCAGTTTATACGTGAGGAGGGAGACCCAGTACTTC. Protein product: CASSLYVRRETQYF. The genes are TRBV28 and TRBJ2-5; D possibly corresponds to TRBD2 (5 bases). In germline, CDR1 is MDHEN, CDR2 SYDVKM. V shed 1 base and J shed 5 bases, with 11 bases lying between them. The CDR3 extends over 14 amino acids.

The rearrangement joins TRBV9 to TRBJ1-1; 8 positions agree with TRBD1. V lost 4 bases and J lost 11; bases outside the gene matches: 4. The germline V gene has CDR1 SGDLS and CDR2 YYNGEE. This CDR3 is 11 amino acids long. The CDR3 sequence: CASSPQGAAFF. CDR3 DNA sequence: TGTGCCAGCAGCCCTCAGGGGGCCGCTTTCTTT.

The CDR3 is CASSLEGANPYGYTF. DNA for the CDR3: TGTGCCAGCAGCTTAGAAGGGGCCAACCCCTATGGCTACACCTTC. The V call is TRBV7-2, the J call TRBJ1-2; D is possibly TRBD1 (5 bases). V was trimmed by 1 base and J by 4 bases, leaving 13 bases between them. There are 15 residues in the CDR3. Germline V gives CDR1 SGHTA, CDR2 FQGNSA.

The gene calls are TRBV2 and TRBJ2-1; 9 bases are shared with TRBD2. Germline V gives CDR1 SNHLY, CDR2 FYNNEI. Trimming at V came to 0 bases and at J to 9 bases, leaving 9 bases not matched to a gene. This CDR3 is built from 16 residues. CDR3 in DNA: TGTGCCAGCAGTGAAGCGGAAAGCGGGGGGCCAGGTGAGCAGTTCTTC. Amino acids: CASSEAESGGPGEQFF.

The V gene is TRBV24-1, the J gene TRBJ1-2; TRBD1 is a possible D gene (6 bases). CDR3 size: 15 residues. V was pared by 4 bases and J by 4 bases, with 15 bases between. Germline CDR1 reads KGHDR; CDR2 reads SFDVKD. The CDR3 sequence is CATSDRKTGSYGYTF. CDR3 in DNA: TGTGCCACCAGTGACCGTAAAACAGGGTCCTATGGCTACACCTTC.

This chain connects TRBV7-3 to TRBJ2-1, with 9 nucleotides matching TRBD1. The CDR3 sequence is 14 residues long. From germline, CDR1 is SGHTA and CDR2 FQGTGA. V lost 7 bases and J lost 9; bases outside the gene matches: 10. CDR3 sequence reads: CASKSGTGYGEQFF. CDR3 in DNA: TGTGCCAGCAAGTCCGGGACAGGGTACGGTGAGCAGTTCTTC.

The chain carries TRBV5-4 and TRBJ1-5; no clear D gene. Between the trimmed V and J ends, which lost 0 bases and 7 bases, there was a span of 5 bases. This CDR3 has 12 residues. Per the germline V gene, CDR1 is SGHNT and CDR2 is YYREEE (reference sequence). CDR3: CASSLAGQPQHF. The CDR3 nucleotides are TGTGCCAGCAGCTTGGCCGGGCAGCCCCAGCATTTT. Full variable domain (rest looked up from reference TRBV5-4 and TRBJ1-5): ETGVTQSPTHLIKTRGQQVTLRCSSQSGHNTVSWYQQALGQGPQFIFQYYREEENGRGNFPPRFSGLQFPNYSSELNVNALELDDSALYLCASSLAGQPQHFGDGTRLSIL.